A selection of T cell receptor beta chains follows, all from one sample in a study of T-cell memory formation after mild COVID-19. Via MiXCR, TCRdb re-called the 5' RACE reads, giving one row per CDR3 protein. The data contain almost 550,000 distinct CDR3 sequences, 20% of them seen just once; the ten biggest clones take up approximately 12%. Sequences were obtained from PBMCs or a T cell subset sorted from them (not recorded which). The receptors stem from an adult woman who had mild COVID-19 (a few samples of this study predate the infection). Cell type and time point are not known. The CDR3 runs from the conserved cysteine through the conserved F or W. The order of the fields is CDR3 DNA, CDR3 protein, V gene, J gene, clone size, D gene. The D gene is left open where the match is weak. Size values are once, few and many counts, or a class for expanded clones, and some rows have none.

CDR3 DNA: TGTGCCAGCAGCGATCCCGGGACAGTCTTCTACGAGCAGTACTTC
CDR3 protein: CASSDPGTVFYEQYF
V gene: TRBV6-1
J gene: TRBJ2-7
clone size: many
D gene: TRBD1

CDR3 DNA: TGTGCCAGCCAGGGGGTGGGTTCGGAGACCCAGTACTTC
CDR3 protein: CASQGVGSETQYF
V gene: TRBV2
J gene: TRBJ2-5
clone size: -
D gene: TRBD1

CDR3 DNA: TGCAGCGTTCTCGGATCTGACGGGGGGGCTGAAGAGACCCAGTACTTC
CDR3 protein: CSVLGSDGGAEETQYF
V gene: TRBV29-1
J gene: TRBJ2-5
clone size: few
D gene: TRBD2

CDR3 DNA: TGTGCCAGCAGCTTAGACATCGATAACCACGAGCAGTACTTC
CDR3 protein: CASSLDIDNHEQYF
V gene: TRBV7-9
J gene: TRBJ2-7
clone size: few
D gene: -

CDR3 DNA: TGTGCCAGCAAGCGGACAACTCAGGGGACGCAGTATTTT
CDR3 protein: CASKRTTQGTQYF
V gene: TRBV2
J gene: TRBJ2-3
clone size: few
D gene: -

CDR3 DNA: TGTGCCAGCAGCCAGCGACAGGGGATGCGGGAGACCCAGTACTTC
CDR3 protein: CASSQRQGMRETQYF
V gene: TRBV4-2
J gene: TRBJ2-5
clone size: few
D gene: TRBD1

CDR3 DNA: TGCAGTGCTAGCGACAGCTCCTACGAGCAGTACTTC
CDR3 protein: CSASDSSYEQYF
V gene: TRBV20-1
J gene: TRBJ2-7
clone size: -
D gene: -

CDR3 DNA: TGCAGCGTTGGGCGGTATGAGCAGTTCTTC
CDR3 protein: CSVGRYEQFF
V gene: TRBV29-1
J gene: TRBJ2-1
clone size: -
D gene: -

CDR3 DNA: TGTGCCAGCGGGACGGAGTCCTACGAGCAGTACTTC
CDR3 protein: CASGTESYEQYF
V gene: TRBV9
J gene: TRBJ2-7
clone size: -
D gene: -

CDR3 DNA: TGCGCCAGCAGCTACACTAAGGACGCTGAAGCTTTCTTT
CDR3 protein: CASSYTKDAEAFF
V gene: TRBV4-3
J gene: TRBJ1-1
clone size: -
D gene: -

CDR3 DNA: TGTGCCAGCAGCTTGACGGGGGCGGCTAATGAAAAACTGTTTTTT
CDR3 protein: CASSLTGAANEKLFF
V gene: TRBV5-6
J gene: TRBJ1-4
clone size: few
D gene: -

CDR3 DNA: TGTGCCAGCAGCTTAACCGGGACAGTCGAAGCTTTCTTT
CDR3 protein: CASSLTGTVEAFF
V gene: TRBV7-9
J gene: TRBJ1-1
clone size: -
D gene: TRBD1

CDR3 DNA: TGTGCCAGCAGCTTAGAGGCGTCAGGGATCGGGACCCAGTACTTC
CDR3 protein: CASSLEASGIGTQYF
V gene: TRBV11-2
J gene: TRBJ2-5
clone size: few
D gene: -

CDR3 DNA: TGCAGCGTTGTTAGTAATGACTACTATGGCTACACCTTC
CDR3 protein: CSVVSNDYYGYTF
V gene: TRBV29-1
J gene: TRBJ1-2
clone size: few
D gene: -

CDR3 DNA: TGTGCCAGCAGTGAAGAAGCGGGGGGACCCTACAATGAGCAGTTCTTC
CDR3 protein: CASSEEAGGPYNEQFF
V gene: TRBV6-1
J gene: TRBJ2-1
clone size: -
D gene: TRBD2

CDR3 DNA: TGCGCCAGCAGCCAAGATCCGCGGACCGGGGAGCTGTTTTTT
CDR3 protein: CASSQDPRTGELFF
V gene: TRBV4-3
J gene: TRBJ2-2
clone size: -
D gene: -

CDR3 DNA: TGTGCCCCCGGCGGCGGGGTCGAGACCCAGTACTTC
CDR3 protein: CAPGGGVETQYF
V gene: TRBV7-7
J gene: TRBJ2-5
clone size: -
D gene: -

CDR3 DNA: TGTGCTAGCAGCCCCGGGACAGGGAGAGAAAAACTGTTTTTT
CDR3 protein: CASSPGTGREKLFF
V gene: TRBV7-7
J gene: TRBJ1-4
clone size: few
D gene: TRBD1

CDR3 DNA: TGTGCCAGCAGCGTAGTCACAGCCGAGGGCGGGGAGCTGTTTTTT
CDR3 protein: CASSVVTAEGGELFF
V gene: TRBV9
J gene: TRBJ2-2
clone size: -
D gene: -

CDR3 DNA: TGTGCCAGCAGTGCCAGGGTTGGCTACACCTTC
CDR3 protein: CASSARVGYTF
V gene: TRBV12-3/TRBV12-4
J gene: TRBJ1-2
clone size: few
D gene: -

CDR3 DNA: TGCAGCGTTGAGGGTGGGGACAGATTTTACGAGCAGTACTTC
CDR3 protein: CSVEGGDRFYEQYF
V gene: TRBV29-1
J gene: TRBJ2-7
clone size: few
D gene: TRBD1

CDR3 DNA: TGTGCCAGCAGCGTAGATGGGGACTCCTACGAGCAGTACTTC
CDR3 protein: CASSVDGDSYEQYF
V gene: TRBV9
J gene: TRBJ2-7
clone size: -
D gene: -

CDR3 DNA: TGTGCCACCAGCAGGGGAGGTGGCACTGAAGCTTTCTTT
CDR3 protein: CATSRGGGTEAFF
V gene: TRBV15
J gene: TRBJ1-1
clone size: few
D gene: -

CDR3 DNA: TGTGCCAGCTCACGGATCTATAGCACAGATACGCAGTATTTT
CDR3 protein: CASSRIYSTDTQYF
V gene: TRBV18
J gene: TRBJ2-3
clone size: -
D gene: -

CDR3 DNA: TGCAGCGTTGACGGCGGATGGCCAGATACGCAGTATTTT
CDR3 protein: CSVDGGWPDTQYF
V gene: TRBV29-1
J gene: TRBJ2-3
clone size: few
D gene: -